This T cell receptor (beta chain) appears in the sequencing data of a study of blood T cells in healthy people across ages. Points from the study as a whole: Naive T cell percentage showed a strong correlation with TCR beta diversity.

PCR was performed a second time for about 7 to 11 cycles using a sample-barcoded 5' primer and a J-beta primer mix. TCRdb analysed the 5' RACE reads with MiXCR anew, one entry per CDR3 protein. The table shows hundreds of thousands of distinct CDR3 sequences, with 40% to 50% occurring only once. A remark on this clonotype: Its antigen remains unknown.

The sequence was obtained from a man aged 55 to 70 in good health. The sequenced sample consisted of blood.

The CDR3 nucleotides read TGTGCCAGCAGCCGCATGAAGAACACTGAAGCTTTCTTT. It codes for CASSRMKNTEAFF. The chain joins TRBV3-1 to TRBJ1-1; D uncertain. The V gene lost 4 bases and the J gene lost 1 base, with 7 bases spanning the gap. The CDR3 spans 13 residues. The germline V gene has CDR1 LGHDT and CDR2 YNNKEL (reference sequence).